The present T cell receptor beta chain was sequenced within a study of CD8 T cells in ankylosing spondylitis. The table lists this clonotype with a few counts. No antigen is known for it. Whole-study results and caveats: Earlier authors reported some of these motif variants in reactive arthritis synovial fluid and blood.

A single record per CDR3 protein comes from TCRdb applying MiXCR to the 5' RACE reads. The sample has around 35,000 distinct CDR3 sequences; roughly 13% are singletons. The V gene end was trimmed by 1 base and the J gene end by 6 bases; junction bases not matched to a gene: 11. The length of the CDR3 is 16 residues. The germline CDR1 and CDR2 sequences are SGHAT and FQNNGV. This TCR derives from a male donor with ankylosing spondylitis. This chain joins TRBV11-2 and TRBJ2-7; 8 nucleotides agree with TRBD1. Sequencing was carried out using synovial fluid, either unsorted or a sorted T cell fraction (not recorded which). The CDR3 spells CASSLGLGQVPFEQYF. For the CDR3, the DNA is TGTGCCAGCAGCTTAGGGTTGGGACAGGTTCCCTTCGAGCAGTACTTC.